The rows below give T cell receptor beta chains drawn from one sample of a study of post-analysis software for immune sequencing data. TCRdb re-derived calls from the PCR reads in MiXCR, one entry per CDR3 protein. Of 800,000 to 950,000 distinct CDR3 sequences listed, approximately 57% were seen once; the top ten hold approximately 4.5%. The sequenced sample consisted of blood. All receptors come from a girl between 10 and 17 years old with multiple sclerosis. The CDR3 runs from the conserved cysteine through the conserved F or W. The D gene is left open where the match is weak. The size of a clone is reported for some rows only, either as once, few or many, or as a class for expanded clones.

clone size: few; D gene: TRBD1; V gene: TRBV10-3; J gene: TRBJ2-1; CDR3 protein: CAIGTGSSYNEQFF; CDR3 DNA: TGTGCCATCGGGACAGGGTCTTCCTACAATGAGCAGTTCTTC
clone size: NA; D gene: NA; V gene: TRBV2; J gene: TRBJ1-2; CDR3 protein: CHGGNYGYTF; CDR3 DNA: TGTCACGGTGGTAACTATGGCTACACCTTC
clone size: NA; D gene: NA; V gene: TRBV20-1; J gene: TRBJ2-7; CDR3 protein: CSARGSACEQYF; CDR3 DNA: TGCAGTGCTAGGGGGTCGGCCTGCGAGCAGTACTTC
clone size: NA; D gene: TRBD2; V gene: TRBV20-1; J gene: TRBJ2-1; CDR3 protein: CSARARLAGNFNEQFF; CDR3 DNA: TGCAGTGCTAGGGCCCGGCTAGCGGGGAATTTCAATGAGCAGTTCTTC
clone size: NA; D gene: TRBD1; V gene: TRBV6-5; J gene: TRBJ2-3; CDR3 protein: CASSPTGIGTDTQYF; CDR3 DNA: TGTGCCAGCAGCCCGACAGGGATCGGCACAGATACGCAGTATTTT
clone size: NA; D gene: NA; V gene: TRBV14; J gene: TRBJ1-2; CDR3 protein: CASSAQLTYGYTF; CDR3 DNA: TGTGCCAGCAGCGCACAGTTAACCTATGGCTACACCTTC
clone size: NA; D gene: TRBD2; V gene: TRBV12-3/TRBV12-4; J gene: TRBJ2-7; CDR3 protein: CASEGAGALREQYF; CDR3 DNA: TGTGCCAGCGAGGGTGCGGGAGCCTTACGCGAGCAGTACTTC
clone size: few; D gene: NA; V gene: TRBV3-1; J gene: TRBJ1-2; CDR3 protein: CASSLKGFSNYGYTF; CDR3 DNA: TGTGCCAGCAGCCTTAAAGGGTTTTCTAACTATGGCTACACCTTC
clone size: few; D gene: NA; V gene: TRBV29-1; J gene: TRBJ2-3; CDR3 protein: CSVESPDTQYF; CDR3 DNA: TGCAGCGTTGAAAGTCCAGATACGCAGTATTTT
clone size: NA; D gene: NA; V gene: TRBV10-3; J gene: TRBJ2-5; CDR3 protein: CAAAQGNQETQYF; CDR3 DNA: TGTGCCGCCGCCCAGGGGAACCAAGAGACCCAGTACTTC
clone size: NA; D gene: TRBD2; V gene: TRBV7-9; J gene: TRBJ2-4; CDR3 protein: CASSFGTSGSSGTKNIQYF; CDR3 DNA: TGTGCCAGCAGCTTCGGGACTAGCGGGAGTTCGGGAACCAAAAACATTCAGTACTTC
clone size: few; D gene: NA; V gene: TRBV27; J gene: TRBJ1-6; CDR3 protein: CASRYMTGRIMGSPLHF; CDR3 DNA: TGTGCCAGCAGATACATGACAGGAAGAATTATGGGGTCACCCCTCCACTTT
clone size: NA; D gene: NA; V gene: TRBV6-5; J gene: TRBJ2-2; CDR3 protein: CASKTGSTGELFF; CDR3 DNA: TGTGCCAGCAAAACAGGGTCTACCGGGGAGCTGTTTTTT
clone size: NA; D gene: NA; V gene: TRBV12-3/TRBV12-4; J gene: TRBJ1-5; CDR3 protein: CASSFTRERNQPQHF; CDR3 DNA: TGTGCCAGCAGTTTTACTAGGGAACGAAATCAGCCCCAGCATTTT
clone size: few; D gene: NA; V gene: TRBV7-3; J gene: TRBJ2-5; CDR3 protein: CASSYGGMETQYF; CDR3 DNA: TGTGCCAGCAGCTACGGGGGCATGGAGACCCAGTACTTC
clone size: NA; D gene: TRBD1; V gene: TRBV7-9; J gene: TRBJ2-6; CDR3 protein: CASSFGQVFSGANVLTF; CDR3 DNA: TGTGCCAGCAGCTTTGGACAGGTGTTCTCTGGGGCCAACGTCCTGACTTTC
clone size: NA; D gene: TRBD2; V gene: TRBV5-1; J gene: TRBJ2-3; CDR3 protein: CASSLGSAGAVDTQYF; CDR3 DNA: TGCGCCAGCAGCTTGGGGTCAGCGGGAGCGGTGGATACGCAGTATTTT
clone size: NA; D gene: NA; V gene: TRBV15; J gene: TRBJ1-1; CDR3 protein: CATSRGHRERWGTEAFF; CDR3 DNA: TGTGCCACCAGCAGAGGTCACAGGGAGAGGTGGGGCACTGAAGCTTTCTTT
clone size: few; D gene: NA; V gene: TRBV6-5; J gene: TRBJ2-4; CDR3 protein: CASSPGGGSAKNIQYF; CDR3 DNA: TGTGCCAGCAGCCCCGGGGGCGGGAGTGCCAAAAACATTCAGTACTTC
clone size: few; D gene: TRBD2; V gene: TRBV5-1; J gene: TRBJ2-1; CDR3 protein: CASSLTAGGPHNEQFF; CDR3 DNA: TGCGCCAGCAGCTTGACCGCGGGAGGGCCTCACAATGAGCAGTTCTTC
clone size: NA; D gene: NA; V gene: TRBV20-1; J gene: TRBJ2-7; CDR3 protein: CSARAPWGGSSYEQYF; CDR3 DNA: TGCAGTGCTAGAGCTCCGTGGGGAGGCAGCTCCTACGAGCAGTACTTC
clone size: NA; D gene: NA; V gene: TRBV20-1; J gene: TRBJ2-5; CDR3 protein: CSALDFQETQYF; CDR3 DNA: TGCAGTGCCCTGGACTTTCAAGAGACCCAGTACTTC
clone size: few; D gene: NA; V gene: TRBV7-2; J gene: TRBJ1-2; CDR3 protein: CASSPMRDIYGYTF; CDR3 DNA: TGTGCCAGCAGCCCCATGAGGGATATCTATGGCTACACCTTC
clone size: once; D gene: NA; V gene: TRBV7-3; J gene: TRBJ1-1; CDR3 protein: CASSLTPRAGLNTEAFF; CDR3 DNA: TGTGCCAGCAGCTTAACGCCGCGGGCAGGGTTAAACACTGAAGCTTTCTTT
clone size: NA; D gene: TRBD2; V gene: TRBV7-6; J gene: TRBJ2-5; CDR3 protein: CASSRTSGSSWETQYF; CDR3 DNA: TGTGCCAGCAGCAGGACTAGCGGGAGTTCGTGGGAGACCCAGTACTTC
clone size: NA; D gene: NA; V gene: TRBV7-6; J gene: TRBJ2-7; CDR3 protein: CASSPRGLVKQYF; CDR3 DNA: TGTGCCAGCAGCCCCCGGGGGCTAGTAAAGCAGTACTTC
clone size: many; D gene: NA; V gene: TRBV20-1; J gene: TRBJ2-7; CDR3 protein: CSGSVSSYEQYF; CDR3 DNA: TGCAGTGGTTCGGTCAGCTCCTACGAGCAGTACTTC
clone size: NA; D gene: NA; V gene: TRBV15; J gene: TRBJ1-2; CDR3 protein: CATTPEVTGSGYTF; CDR3 DNA: TGTGCCACTACTCCAGAGGTAACTGGCTCTGGCTACACCTTC
clone size: NA; D gene: NA; V gene: TRBV7-2; J gene: TRBJ2-3; CDR3 protein: CASSSPMDTQYF; CDR3 DNA: TGTGCCAGCAGCTCACCGATGGATACGCAGTATTTT
clone size: NA; D gene: NA; V gene: TRBV2; J gene: TRBJ1-1; CDR3 protein: CASSEQGTEAFF; CDR3 DNA: TGTGCCAGCAGTGAGCAGGGGACTGAAGCTTTCTTT
clone size: NA; D gene: TRBD1; V gene: TRBV5-1; J gene: TRBJ2-3; CDR3 protein: CASSLAETGGLDTQYF; CDR3 DNA: TGCGCCAGCAGCTTGGCCGAGACAGGGGGCTTGGATACGCAGTATTTT
clone size: NA; D gene: NA; V gene: TRBV6-6; J gene: TRBJ2-1; CDR3 protein: CASSLGAAWQFF; CDR3 DNA: TGTGCCAGCAGTCTTGGGGCGGCATGGCAGTTCTTC
clone size: NA; D gene: TRBD2; V gene: TRBV5-1; J gene: TRBJ2-3; CDR3 protein: CASSAGLAGSTDTQYF; CDR3 DNA: TGTGCCAGCAGTGCCGGACTAGCGGGGAGCACAGATACGCAGTATTTT
clone size: NA; D gene: TRBD2; V gene: TRBV5-1; J gene: TRBJ2-5; CDR3 protein: CASSSGPGLAGETQYF; CDR3 DNA: TGCGCCAGCAGCTCGGGACCGGGACTAGCGGGGGAGACCCAGTACTTC
clone size: once; D gene: TRBD2; V gene: TRBV7-3; J gene: TRBJ2-1; CDR3 protein: CASSLFLAEHNEQFF; CDR3 DNA: TGTGCCAGCAGCTTATTCCTAGCGGAACACAATGAGCAGTTCTTC
clone size: NA; D gene: TRBD2; V gene: TRBV29-1; J gene: TRBJ2-1; CDR3 protein: CSVEDLGSGGSSYNEQFF; CDR3 DNA: TGCAGCGTTGAAGATCTGGGGAGCGGGGGTAGCTCCTACAATGAGCAGTTCTTC
clone size: NA; D gene: NA; V gene: TRBV6-5; J gene: TRBJ2-7; CDR3 protein: CASRARANGEYEQYF; CDR3 DNA: TGTGCCAGCAGAGCCCGGGCGAACGGGGAGTACGAGCAGTACTTC
clone size: NA; D gene: TRBD1; V gene: TRBV7-2; J gene: TRBJ2-5; CDR3 protein: CASSPQGAVETQYF; CDR3 DNA: TGTGCCAGCAGCCCCCAGGGGGCCGTAGAGACCCAGTACTTC
clone size: NA; D gene: TRBD2; V gene: TRBV20-1; J gene: TRBJ2-5; CDR3 protein: CSGVSGYQETQYF; CDR3 DNA: TGCAGTGGAGTTAGCGGGTACCAAGAGACCCAGTACTTC
clone size: NA; D gene: NA; V gene: TRBV10-3; J gene: TRBJ2-3; CDR3 protein: CAISESSAIDTQYF; CDR3 DNA: TGTGCCATCAGTGAGTCGAGCGCAATCGATACGCAGTATTTT
clone size: few; D gene: TRBD1; V gene: TRBV15; J gene: TRBJ1-1; CDR3 protein: CATSRTGDTEAFF; CDR3 DNA: TGTGCCACCAGCAGGACAGGGGACACTGAAGCTTTCTTT
clone size: once; D gene: NA; V gene: TRBV7-8; J gene: TRBJ2-5; CDR3 protein: CASSSRVTAEIQETQYF; CDR3 DNA: TGTGCCAGCAGCTCCAGAGTGACGGCGGAGATACAAGAGACCCAGTACTTC
clone size: NA; D gene: NA; V gene: TRBV7-3; J gene: TRBJ2-1; CDR3 protein: CASSLGGRGEQFF; CDR3 DNA: TGTGCCAGCAGCCTCGGGGGGCGCGGAGAGCAGTTCTTC
clone size: NA; D gene: TRBD1; V gene: TRBV7-8; J gene: TRBJ1-5; CDR3 protein: CASSPDRVSNQPQHF; CDR3 DNA: TGTGCCAGCAGTCCCGACAGGGTGAGCAATCAGCCCCAGCATTTT
clone size: NA; D gene: NA; V gene: TRBV12-3/TRBV12-4; J gene: TRBJ2-6; CDR3 protein: CASLESGANVLTF; CDR3 DNA: TGTGCCAGTCTCGAGTCTGGGGCCAACGTCCTGACTTTC
clone size: NA; D gene: NA; V gene: TRBV30; J gene: TRBJ2-3; CDR3 protein: CAFTTDTQYF; CDR3 DNA: TGTGCCTTCACCACAGATACGCAGTATTTT